The 14 T cell receptor beta chains given below trace back to one sample, sequenced in a study of control samples from healthy donors and cancer patients. The table came from immunoSEQ multiplex PCR; TCRdb's copy has only in-frame clones and leaves some out. The data show about 120,000 clones, roughly 91% seen once. The sequenced sample consisted of blood. These receptors were taken from a woman aged 70-85 years in good health.

This chain connects TRBV7-2 to TRBJ1-5; 8 bases line up with TRBD1. Losses at the gene ends were 1 base for V and 2 bases for J; bases not matched to a gene: 7. The CDR3 spans 17 residues. CDR1 and CDR2 (germline): SGHTA, FQGNSA. The CDR3 sequence: CASSLDGTGARNQPQHF. Here the CDR3 DNA reads TGTGCCAGCAGCTTAGACGGGACAGGTGCGCGCAATCAGCCCCAGCATTTT.

With regard to this clone: Additional DNA sequences in this sample encode the identical CDR3. This chain's CDR3 is CASSRGGQGSYEQYF. CDR3 nucleotides: TGCGCCAGCAGCCGAGGGGGACAGGGTTCCTACGAGCAGTACTTC. The V and J genes are TRBV4-1 and TRBJ2-7, with 9 positions matching TRBD1. CDR1 and CDR2 (germline): MGHRA, YSYEKL. The J segment lost 1 base and the V segment lost 4 bases, leaving 5 bases of the junction unmatched. This CDR3 contains 15 residues.

As DNA, the CDR3 is TGTGCCAGCTCATCGGGACAGGGGCAGAACACTGAAGCTTTCTTT. This translates into CASSSGQGQNTEAFF. This chain links TRBV18 with TRBJ1-1; 10 nucleotides line up with TRBD1. This CDR3 has 15 amino acids. The V gene end was trimmed by 5 bases and the J gene end by 1 base; junction bases not matched to a gene: 4. Germline V gene sequence: CDR1 KGHSH, CDR2 LQKENI. The full variable domain, its missing parts supplied by reference TRBV18 and TRBJ1-1, is NAGVMQNPRHLVRRRGQEARLRCSPMKGHSHVYWYRQLPEEGLKFMVYLQKENIIDESGMPKERFSAEFPKEGPSILRIQQVVRGDSAAYFCASSSGQGQNTEAFFGQGTRLTVV.

The chain combines TRBV3-1 (or the pseudogene TRBV3-2) with TRBJ1-2, with 10 bases matching TRBD1. After removal of 4 bases from V and 8 bases from J, the junction contained 7 bases not matched to a gene. Germline CDR1 LGHDT, CDR2 YNNKEL (reference sequence). This CDR3 comprises 14 residues. CDR3 in amino acids: CASSLDRGFRGYTF. In nucleotides, the CDR3 is TGTGCCAGCAGCCTGGACAGGGGGTTTAGGGGCTACACCTTC.

V is TRBV7-9 and J is TRBJ1-2, with D hard to call. Germline loops: CDR1 SEHNR, CDR2 FQNEAQ (reference sequence). V was trimmed by 1 base and J by 8 bases, leaving 14 bases between them. The CDR3 totals 14 residues. DNA of the CDR3: TGTGCCAGCAGCTTAGAAGCTCCTGGTCAAGGCTACACCTTC. Its protein is CASSLEAPGQGYTF.

As to this clone: One junction end does not reproduce the germline sequence, and a read error may be involved. The rearrangement links TRBV2 to TRBJ2-1; no reliable D call. Germline-derived CDR1 and CDR2 are SNHLY and FYNNEI. The CDR3 has 13 residues. The CDR3 DNA reads as TGTGCCAGCAGGGAAGACACTTACAATGAGCAGTTCTTC. This codes for CASREDTYNEQFF.

CDR3 protein: CATSPRGAQETQYF. CDR3 sequence (DNA): TGTGCCACCAGTCCCCGGGGAGCACAAGAGACCCAGTACTTC. The rearrangement joins TRBV24-1 to TRBJ2-5, with a possible D match to TRBD2 (5 bases). Germline CDR1 and CDR2: KGHDR and SFDVKD. The CDR3 covers 14 residues. V was shortened by 6 bases and J by 2 bases, with 12 bases between the two germline ends.

On this clone itself: Other DNA sequences in this specimen translate into the identical CDR3. The V and J genes are TRBV5-6 and TRBJ2-4; a possible D gene is TRBD2 (6 bases). The V and J ends lost 4 bases and 0 bases respectively, with 17 bases between them. Per the germline V gene, CDR1 is SGHDT and CDR2 is YYEEEE. The CDR3 has 17 amino acids. This chain's CDR3 is CASSGGMWELAKNIQYF. The CDR3 bases are TGTGCCAGCAGCGGGGGGATGTGGGAGCTAGCCAAAAACATTCAGTACTTC.

The rearrangement uses TRBV7-6 and TRBJ1-1, with 8 bases that match TRBD1. V lost 1 base to trimming and J lost 1 base; unmatched junction nucleotides: 5. Germline CDR1 SGHVS, CDR2 FNYEAQ. This CDR3 is 16 amino acids long. For the CDR3, the DNA is TGTGCCAGCAGCTTAGGGACAGGGTCCGGGAACACTGAAGCTTTCTTT. This gives the protein CASSLGTGSGNTEAFF.

The V gene is TRBV6-5, the J gene TRBJ1-6, with 8 bases aligning to TRBD1. CDR3 length: 16 residues. The V and J ends lost 4 bases and 0 bases, in that order; junction bases with no gene match: 2. Germline CDR1 reads MNHEY; CDR2 reads SVGAGI. The CDR3 region is CASSWDRTSYNSPLHF. As DNA, the CDR3 is TGTGCCAGCAGTTGGGACAGGACCTCCTATAATTCACCCCTCCACTTT.

This chain uses TRBV7-2 with TRBJ2-7; the D is unclear. CDR3 length: 13 residues. CDR1 and CDR2 (germline): SGHTA, FQGNSA. V gave up 3 bases and J gave up 0 bases, with 6 bases separating them. The CDR3 coding sequence is TGTGCCAGCAGCTTCGCGGCCTCCTACGAGCAGTACTTC. It encodes CASSFAASYEQYF.

The chain links TRBV4-2 to TRBJ1-4; 11 bases map to TRBD1. V was pared by 3 bases and J by 7 bases, with 7 bases of the junction left unmatched. The length of the CDR3 is 16 residues. Germline V gene sequence: CDR1 LGHNA, CDR2 YNFKEQ. The CDR3 bases are TGTGCCAGCAGCCAGGATTCCGGGACAGGGGGTGAAAAACTGTTTTTT. Translated: CASSQDSGTGGEKLFF.

V gene TRBV6-5 combines with J gene TRBJ1-3, with TRBD1 identical over 9 bases. The CDR3 loop spans 13 amino acids. Germline V CDR1 and CDR2: MNHEY, SVGAGI. Losses at the gene ends were 9 bases for V and 2 bases for J; bases not matched to a gene: 2. CDR3: CASTGGPGNTIYF. The DNA of the CDR3 is TGTGCCAGTACAGGGGGCCCTGGAAACACCATATATTTT.

V usage is TRBV29-1 and J usage is TRBJ2-5, with D possibly called TRBD1 or TRBD2 (5 bases each). Germline loops: CDR1 SQVTM, CDR2 ANQGSEA. Trimming took 2 bases from V and 9 from J, leaving 16 bases between them. The CDR3 is 13 residues long. The CDR3 loop reads CSVERGIRVPQYF. In DNA, the CDR3 is TGCAGCGTTGAACGGGGCATCAGGGTTCCCCAGTACTTC.